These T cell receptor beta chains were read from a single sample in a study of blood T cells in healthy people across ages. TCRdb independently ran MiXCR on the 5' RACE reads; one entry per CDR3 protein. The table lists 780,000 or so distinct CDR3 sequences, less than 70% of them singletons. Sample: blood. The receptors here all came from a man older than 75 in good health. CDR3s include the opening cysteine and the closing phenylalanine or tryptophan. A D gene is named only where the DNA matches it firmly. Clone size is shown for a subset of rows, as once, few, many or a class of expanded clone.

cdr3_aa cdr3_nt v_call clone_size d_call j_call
CATSTFLASGNEQFF TGTGCCACCAGCACCTTCCTAGCCTCAGGAAATGAGCAGTTCTTC TRBV15 - - TRBJ2-1
CATSDLGRGPTTDTQYF TGTGCCACCAGTGACCTAGGAAGGGGCCCCACAACAGATACGCAGTATTTT TRBV24-1 - - TRBJ2-3
CASSLRVPQTPYEQYF TGTGCCAGCAGTTTACGCGTGCCACAGACCCCCTACGAGCAGTACTTC TRBV27 - - TRBJ2-7
CASGVYNTDTQYF TGTGCTAGTGGTGTGTACAACACAGATACGCAGTATTTT TRBV12-5 once - TRBJ2-3
CSVGGYSQGRGSYEQYF TGCAGCGTTGGGGGGTATTCACAGGGAAGGGGATCCTACGAGCAGTACTTC TRBV29-1 few - TRBJ2-7
CAGSLREAGVADTQYF TGCGCCGGCAGCCTCAGGGAAGCGGGAGTTGCAGATACGCAGTATTTT TRBV5-1 - TRBD2 TRBJ2-3
CASSYSRIQETQYF TGTGCCAGCAGTTACTCGAGGATCCAAGAGACCCAGTACTTC TRBV6-2/TRBV6-3 few - TRBJ2-5
CASRGLGGDEKLFF TGTGCCAGCAGAGGGCTAGGGGGTGACGAAAAACTGTTTTTT TRBV6-5 few - TRBJ1-4
CASSPDGRRGCYEQYF TGTGCCAGCAGCCCGGATGGTCGACGGGGGTGCTACGAGCAGTACTTC TRBV21-1 - - TRBJ2-7
CASSPGQTDRYAYF TGTGCCAGCAGCCCCGGACAGACAGACAGATACGCGTATTTT TRBV5-5 - - TRBJ2-3
CATSGDRGGTQYF TGTGCCACCAGCGGGGACAGGGGGGGTACGCAGTATTTT TRBV15 - TRBD1 TRBJ2-3
CASSEYRPGAGNYDYTF TGTGCCAGCAGTGAATATAGGCCGGGGGCAGGGAACTATGACTACACCTTC TRBV25-1 - - TRBJ1-2
CASSQGSGSGGLRQFF TGTGCCAGCAGCCAGGGTTCAGGTAGCGGGGGGTTGCGGCAGTTCTTC TRBV4-2 few TRBD2 TRBJ2-1
CASTTVDKDRGGTEAFF TGTGCCAGCACCACCGTGGATAAGGACAGGGGTGGCACTGAAGCTTTCTTT TRBV12-3/TRBV12-4 - TRBD1 TRBJ1-1
CASNHAGGSETQYF TGCGCCAGCAACCACGCCGGGGGGTCAGAGACCCAGTACTTC TRBV5-1 - TRBD2 TRBJ2-5
CASRGTGSHTQYF TGTGCCAGCAGAGGGACAGGGTCCCATACGCAGTATTTT TRBV6-1 - TRBD1 TRBJ2-3
CATSRPSSSGFYNEQYF TGTGCCACCAGCAGACCCTCCTCTAGCGGGTTTTACAATGAGCAGTACTTC TRBV15 - TRBD2 TRBJ2-7
CSVPLQGGTEAFF TGCAGCGTCCCGCTACAGGGAGGCACTGAAGCTTTCTTT TRBV29-1 - - TRBJ1-1
CASRRSGGHEQFF TGTGCCAGCAGACGTTCCGGGGGGCATGAGCAGTTCTTC TRBV12-3/TRBV12-4 - - TRBJ2-1
CASSAARGPNTEAFF TGTGCCAGCAGCGCGGCCAGGGGCCCGAACACTGAAGCTTTCTTT TRBV7-2 - - TRBJ1-1
CSASLIINTEAFF TGCAGTGCTAGCCTAATAATAAACACTGAAGCTTTCTTT TRBV20-1 few - TRBJ1-1
CSASLSLPQETQYF TGCAGTGCTTCGTTGAGCCTCCCCCAAGAGACCCAGTACTTC TRBV20-1 - - TRBJ2-5
CSAGTGYYGYTF TGCAGCGCTGGGACAGGTTACTATGGCTACACCTTC TRBV29-1 many TRBD1 TRBJ1-2
CASSYGSYGVGQYF TGTGCCAGCAGTTACGGGTCTTACGGGGTCGGGCAGTACTTC TRBV6-6 few - TRBJ2-7
CASSGTAYGYTF TGTGCCAGCAGCGGGACGGCTTATGGCTACACCTTC TRBV6-1 few - TRBJ1-2
CASKPTGYGEQYF TGTGCCAGCAAACCCACAGGGTACGGCGAGCAGTACTTC TRBV28 many - TRBJ2-7
CASSLSEGHTGELFF TGTGCCAGCAGTTTATCGGAGGGACACACCGGGGAGCTGTTTTTT TRBV28 - - TRBJ2-2
CRARESGKTQYF TGCAGGGCTAGAGAGTCAGGCAAGACCCAGTACTTC TRBV20-1 - - TRBJ2-5
CASRQGKNTEAFF TGTGCCAGCAGGCAGGGTAAAAACACTGAAGCTTTCTTT TRBV28 - - TRBJ1-1
CASSPRGAIEQFF TGCGCCAGCAGCCCCCGAGGGGCGATTGAGCAGTTCTTC TRBV4-1 - - TRBJ2-1
CASSGPTLNTEAFF TGTGCCAGCTCAGGACCAACCTTGAACACTGAAGCTTTCTTT TRBV18 - - TRBJ1-1